The T cell receptor (beta chain) described here comes from a study of CD39 and CD103 CD8 tumor-infiltrating T cells (dated by TCRdb to the late 2010s). Background for the entire study: The repertoire comparisons shown came from four patients: one with an HPV-positive HNSCC, one with an HPV-negative HNSCC, one with ovarian cancer and one with melanoma. Repertoires of CD8 TIL subsets defined by CD103 and CD39 were compared with peripheral memory CD8 T cells by TCRbeta CDR3 deep sequencing.

Findings and caveats that apply to the study as a whole: DP CD8 TILs appeared more oligoclonal than DN and SP CD8 TILs and blood memory CD8 T cells, with top 30 clonotypes covering about 55-86%. DP TIL clonotypes were rarely detected in blood or uninvolved lymph node, whereas DN TIL clonotypes were found to largely overlap with peripheral memory CD8 repertoires.

Via the germline V gene (reference sequence), CDR1 is DFQATT and CDR2 SNEGSKA. The CDR3 runs 11 residues from the cysteine to the phenylalanine. The sequence is cut down to CDR3 DNA, 33 bases in frame from base 1. The germline ends are 7 bases apart after V is trimmed by 3 bases and J by 5 bases. Worth noting for this clone: The antigen it recognizes is unknown. Per-base quality was not reported, and no clone a single base away is much larger than it.

Patients were not receiving therapy at sample collection, though earlier treatments ranged from chemotherapy, radiotherapy, surgery and immunotherapy to none. After thawing, cells were enriched for T lymphocytes using a negative-selection kit, and EpCAM beads were added for tumor-infiltrating lymphocytes. Memory CD8 T cells were sorted as CD8+CD4-CD45RA- cells regardless of CCR7 expression. Before analysis, peripheral blood mononuclear cells were isolated on a Ficoll-Paque PLUS gradient and cryopreserved. On a FACSAria II, each population was sorted to approximately 99% purity, and the resulting cell pellets were frozen for TCR sequencing with no culture step. From around 10,000 to 100,000 sorted cells per subset, genomic DNA was extracted using the DNeasy Blood and Tissue Kit. TCRbeta V-J or V-D-J regions were sequenced and mapped by the immunoSEQ service, with coverage above 10x per sample. Per the authors' processing: Only productive rearrangements exported from the immunoSEQ Analyzer platform were analyzed, with clonality assessed on the 500 most abundant clones. The Morisita-Horn similarity index and the Jaccard index were used to quantify repertoire overlap between populations. Morisita-Horn similarity between CD8 T-cell subset TCR repertoires was measured in over five cancer patients. TCRdb retrieved this table from immuneACCESS and kept in-frame rearrangements only. Not all clones are present; in checked studies, unresolved V genes account for under half, and no reason is known for the remainder. V and J calls and clone size are as listed in that table; D and trimming were resolved from the DNA. The sample data list about 17,000 clones, and 80% to 95% of these were observed just once. The ten largest clones add up to 4.3% of the sample.

The receptor's source is a human donor with head and neck squamous cell carcinoma. The sample consisted of CD8+ T cells sorted from blood. Interpreted using the paper, the cell subset or site label stands for: total memory CD8 T cells (CD45RA-CCR7+/-) from blood or uninvolved lymph node. The receptor chain draws on TRBV20-1 and TRBJ1-1, with no confidently assigned D gene. CDR3 region: CSARMGTEAFF. Here is the DNA: TGCAGTGCTAGGATGGGGACTGAAGCTTTCTTT.